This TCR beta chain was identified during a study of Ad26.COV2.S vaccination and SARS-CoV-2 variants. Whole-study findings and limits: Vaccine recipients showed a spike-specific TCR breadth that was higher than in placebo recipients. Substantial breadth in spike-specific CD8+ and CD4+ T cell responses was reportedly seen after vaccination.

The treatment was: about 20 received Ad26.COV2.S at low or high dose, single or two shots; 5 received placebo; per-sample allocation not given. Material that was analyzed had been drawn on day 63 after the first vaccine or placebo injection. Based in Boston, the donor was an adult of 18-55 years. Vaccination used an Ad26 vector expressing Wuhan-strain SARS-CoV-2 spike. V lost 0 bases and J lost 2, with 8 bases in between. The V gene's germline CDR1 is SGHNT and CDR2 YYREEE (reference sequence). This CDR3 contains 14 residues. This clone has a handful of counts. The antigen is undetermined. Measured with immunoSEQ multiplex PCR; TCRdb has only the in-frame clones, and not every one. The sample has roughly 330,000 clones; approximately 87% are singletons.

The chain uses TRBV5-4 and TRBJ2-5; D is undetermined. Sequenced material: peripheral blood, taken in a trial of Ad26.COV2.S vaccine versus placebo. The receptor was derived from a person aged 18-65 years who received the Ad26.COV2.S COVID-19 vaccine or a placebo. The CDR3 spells CASSLAAAQETQYF. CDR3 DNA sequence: TGTGCCAGCAGCTTGGCGGCAGCGCAAGAGACCCAGTACTTC.